The T cell receptor (beta chain) under discussion was sequenced for a study of radiation and T cells in renal cell carcinoma. Profiled with immunoSEQ multiplex PCR; TCRdb holds only in-frame clones, not every one. This sample has 20,000 to 25,000 clones, with 80% found just once. Overall study results and limits: From baseline, blood top tumor clonotypes peaked at 2 weeks post-radiation.

Turning to this clone: Its target is not known.

Trimming took 2 bases from V and 2 from J, leaving 13 bases between them. This CDR3 contains 15 residues. Germline V gene data show CDR1 as ENHRY and CDR2 as SYGVKD. Time point indicated: baseline pretreatment blood. Stated treatment: 15 Gy SBRT to primary tumor, nephrectomy 4 weeks later. Clear cell pathology was present in this patient's renal cell carcinoma. Material: blood, obtained from a patient whose treatment included radiotherapy and nephrectomy. This sequence joins TRBV10-3 and TRBJ2-7, with D possibly being TRBD2 (6 bases). This receptor was obtained from a man in his sixties with renal cell carcinoma. CDR3 in amino acids: CAISEGVAETYEQYF. CDR3 sequence (DNA): TGTGCCATCAGTGAGGGGGTAGCGGAAACCTACGAGCAGTACTTC.